The clone carrying this TCR beta chain was seen a few times. Germline-derived CDR1 and CDR2 are ENHRY and SYGVKD. The J segment lost 6 bases and the V segment lost 7 bases, leaving 11 bases of the junction unmatched. This CDR3 contains 16 residues. The sample belongs to a study of read filtering for tumor transcriptome and immune sequencing. About the study: Mean patient age was approximately 71 years, range 47 to 80; roughly 18 male, over twelve female. By R-ISS, stages I, II and III held approximately 8, 16 and 7 patients.

The library was built from approximately 400 ng RNA with molecular barcoded adaptors for alpha/delta and beta/gamma chains. Using its own MiXCR run on the reads, TCRdb lists one record per CDR3 protein. The sample has approximately 150,000 distinct CDR3 sequences, less than 15% seen once; the top ten hold 7.5% to 10%. Sampling of bone marrow took place during active disease in every patient. This TCR was recovered from a donor at least 40 years old with multiple myeloma. The specimen was a population of CD138-negative cells sorted from bone marrow. The rearrangement joins TRBV10-3 to TRBJ2-1, with 11 bases that match TRBD2. The CDR3 loop is CAINPVSGRAANEQFF. CDR3 nucleotides: TGTGCCATCAACCCTGTTAGCGGGAGGGCCGCCAATGAGCAGTTCTTC.